This TCR beta chain comes out of a study of blood T cells in healthy people across ages. This clonotype appeared a few times. Its cognate antigen is unknown. Isolated PBMCs totaled at least 6 million in each sample. Next came a second PCR, run for roughly 7 to 12 cycles, which used a sample-barcoded 5' primer along with a J-beta primer mix. MiXCR was run by TCRdb on the 5' RACE reads, yielding one entry per CDR3 protein. The sample lists 910,000 or so distinct CDR3 sequences, roughly 51% occurring once. Study conclusions and caveats: Diversity estimates drawn from one million T cells were deemed underestimates. The CMV status of each donor remained undetermined, and this could have confounded shifts in expanded clonotypes.

The sequencing sample was made of blood. This sequence originates from a woman aged 60-70 years in good health.

CDR3 residues: CASSQPSGRGSYEQYF. The CDR3 DNA reads TGCGCCAGCAGCCAACCTAGCGGGAGGGGGTCCTACGAGCAGTACTTC. The rearrangement uses TRBV4-1 and TRBJ2-7, with 12 bases fitting TRBD2. Trimming removed 2 bases from V and 1 base from J; junction bases left unmatched: 3. This CDR3 has 16 residues. Per germline, CDR1 MGHRA and CDR2 YSYEKL.